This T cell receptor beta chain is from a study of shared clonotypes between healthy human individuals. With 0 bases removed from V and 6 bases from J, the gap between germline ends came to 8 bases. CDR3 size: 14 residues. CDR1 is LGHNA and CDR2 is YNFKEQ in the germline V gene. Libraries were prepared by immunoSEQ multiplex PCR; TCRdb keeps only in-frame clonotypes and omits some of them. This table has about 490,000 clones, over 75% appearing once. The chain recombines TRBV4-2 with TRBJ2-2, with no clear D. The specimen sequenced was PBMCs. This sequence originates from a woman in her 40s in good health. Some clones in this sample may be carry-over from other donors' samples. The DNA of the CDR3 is TGTGCCAGCAGCCAAGAAAGGATAGCCGGGGAGCTGTTTTTT. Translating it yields CASSQERIAGELFF.